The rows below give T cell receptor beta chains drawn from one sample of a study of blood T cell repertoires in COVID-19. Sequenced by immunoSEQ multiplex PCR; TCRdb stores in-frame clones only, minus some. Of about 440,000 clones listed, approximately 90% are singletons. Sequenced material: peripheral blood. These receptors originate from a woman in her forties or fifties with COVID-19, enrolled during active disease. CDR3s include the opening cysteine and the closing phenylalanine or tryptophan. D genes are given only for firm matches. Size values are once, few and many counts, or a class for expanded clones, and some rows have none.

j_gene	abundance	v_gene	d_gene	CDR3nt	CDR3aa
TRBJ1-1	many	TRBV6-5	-	TGTGCCAGCAGACTCGACTTAGGTGTTAACACTGAAGCTTTCTTT	CASRLDLGVNTEAFF
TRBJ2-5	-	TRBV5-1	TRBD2	TGCGCCAGCGGGTTTGGCGGGGGGGCCCAAGAGACCCAGTACTTC	CASGFGGGAQETQYF
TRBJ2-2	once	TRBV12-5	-	TGTGCTAGTGGTTTGGGGAACGGGGGGGAGCTGTTTTTT	CASGLGNGGELFF
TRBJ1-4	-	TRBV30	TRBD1	TGTGCCTGGAGTGATGGACAGGGGGCGGATCATGAAAAACTGTTTTTT	CAWSDGQGADHEKLFF
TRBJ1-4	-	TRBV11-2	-	TGTGCCAGCAGCCCGACATCGGCAACTAATGAAAAACTGTTTTTT	CASSPTSATNEKLFF
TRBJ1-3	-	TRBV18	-	TGTGCCAGCTCACAGAACCGGGGACTTAGCGGAAACACCATATATTTT	CASSQNRGLSGNTIYF
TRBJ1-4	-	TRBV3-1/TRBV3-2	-	TGTGCCAGCAGCCAAGTAGGGGGGGCAGTCGATAATGAAAAACTGTTTTTT	CASSQVGGAVDNEKLFF
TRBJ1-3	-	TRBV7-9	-	TGTGCCAGCAGCTCGGGGGTTGCTCTATATGGAAACACCATATATTTT	CASSSGVALYGNTIYF
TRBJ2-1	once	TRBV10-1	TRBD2	TGCGCCAGCAGTCGGACTAGCGGGGGTACATACAATGAGCAGTTCTTC	CASSRTSGGTYNEQFF
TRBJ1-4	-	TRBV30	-	TGTGCCTGGAGTGTACCTTACAGCCTTAATGAAAAACTGTTTTTT	CAWSVPYSLNEKLFF
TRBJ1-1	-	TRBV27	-	TGTGCCAGCAGAACAGGGTCCACTGAAGCTTTCTTT	CASRTGSTEAFF
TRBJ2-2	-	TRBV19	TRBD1	TGTGCCAGTAGGGGACAGGGTCGAAGCGGGGAGCTGTTTTTT	CASRGQGRSGELFF
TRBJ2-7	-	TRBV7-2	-	TGTGCCAGCAGCCCCTCCCCGGGGGTCTCCGCCTACGAGCAGTACTTC	CASSPSPGVSAYEQYF
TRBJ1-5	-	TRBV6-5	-	TGTGCCAGCAGTCCCCCAGGGTCCCAGAATCAGCCCCAGCATTTT	CASSPPGSQNQPQHF
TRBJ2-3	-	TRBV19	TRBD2	TGTGCCAGTAGTTTGCGGGACTATGCTCCCACAGATACGCAGTATTTT	CASSLRDYAPTDTQYF
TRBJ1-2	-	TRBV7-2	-	TGTGCCAGCAGCTTAGCGGGGAGAAGCTATGGCTACACCTTC	CASSLAGRSYGYTF
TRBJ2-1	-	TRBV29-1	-	TGCAGCGTTGAAAGCCTATACAATGAGCAGTTCTTC	CSVESLYNEQFF
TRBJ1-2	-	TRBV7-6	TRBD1	TGTGCCAGCAGCTTAAACCGGGACAGGGGCGAAGCTAACTATGGCTACACCTTC	CASSLNRDRGEANYGYTF
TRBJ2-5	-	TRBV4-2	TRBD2	TGTGCCAGCAGCCAAGATGAGTCCGACAGCGGGGGGTCGCAAGAGACCCAGTACTTC	CASSQDESDSGGSQETQYF
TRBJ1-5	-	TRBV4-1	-	TGCGCCAGCAGCCAATACCGGAGCAGGGTACAATCGTTCGACCAGCCCCAGCATTTT	CASSQYRSRVQSFDQPQHF
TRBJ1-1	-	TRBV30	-	TGTGCCTGGAGTGTAGGGGCAGCTGAAGCTTTCTTT	CAWSVGAAEAFF
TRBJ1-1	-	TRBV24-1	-	TGTGCCACCAGTGGGGGGGGAACTGGGTCGGTATCTGAAGCTTTCTTT	CATSGGGTGSVSEAFF
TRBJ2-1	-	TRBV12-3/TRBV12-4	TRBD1	TGTGCCAGCAGTTGGGACAGGGGGAATGAGCAGTTCTTC	CASSWDRGNEQFF
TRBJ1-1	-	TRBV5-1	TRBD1	TGCGCCAGCAGCTTGAGCGGGACAGGGAGTGGGAACACTGAAGCTTTCTTT	CASSLSGTGSGNTEAFF
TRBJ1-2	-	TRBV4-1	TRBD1	TGCGCCAGCAGCCTCCTACAGGGGAGCGGACGGGGGGGCTACACCTTC	CASSLLQGSGRGGYTF
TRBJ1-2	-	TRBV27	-	TGTGCCAGCAGTCCCAAGACGGGTGGAAACTATGGCTACACCTTC	CASSPKTGGNYGYTF
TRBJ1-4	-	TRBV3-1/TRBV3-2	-	TGTGCCAGCAGCCACAGGGATAATGAAAAACTGTTTTTT	CASSHRDNEKLFF
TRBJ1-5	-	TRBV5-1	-	TGCGCCAGCAGCTTGGGAGGGGGTGGTTACAATCAGCCCCAGCATTTT	CASSLGGGGYNQPQHF
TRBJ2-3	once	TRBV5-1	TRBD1	TGCGCCAGCAGCCGGAACCGGGACAGGGGCCGGGACGCAGATACGCAGTATTTT	CASSRNRDRGRDADTQYF
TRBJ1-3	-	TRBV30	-	TGTGCCTGGAGCCCCCTACTCTCTGGAAACACCATATATTTT	CAWSPLLSGNTIYF